The clone carrying this TCR beta chain was seen a single time. The antigen remains undetermined. Produced via immunoSEQ multiplex PCR; TCRdb's table is partial and in-frame only. The sample includes more than 130,000 clones, roughly 88% of them seen just once. The sample comes from a study of cytomegalovirus exposure and HLA in healthy donors. Study-wide points: The investigators catalogued under 200 TCR beta chains as cytomegalovirus-associated.

Germline V gives CDR1 MNHEY, CDR2 SMNVEV (reference sequence). V lost 7 bases and J 2 bases, leaving 6 bases between the germline ends. The CDR3 consists of 11 residues. The genes are TRBV27 and TRBJ2-7, with D unclear. Sequencing was carried out using PBMCs. The origin of this receptor is a woman in her late teens or twenties in good health and CMV-seropositive. The CDR3 region has the DNA TGTGCCAGCACCAGGACCTACGAGCAGTACTTC. Its protein product is CASTRTYEQYF.